This TCR beta chain was captured in a study of tumor-infiltrating lymphocytes in primary liver carcinoma. Study-wide background: Staging of the tumors gave T1-T3 N0M0, with widths of about 4.2 to 11 cm.

Regarding this clonotype: Its target is not known.

The CDR3 is 13 residues long. TCR beta cDNA was prepared out of about 530 ng total RNA by means of a constant-region primer. For TCR beta, libraries were produced by three nested multiplex PCR rounds using slightly modified ARM-PCR. Amplification in the first two PCR rounds was performed using TRBV1-TRBV30 forward primers and a C-beta reverse primer for around 10 cycles each. TCRdb itself ran the multiplex PCR reads through MiXCR, one entry per CDR3 protein. The sample holds about 180,000 distinct CDR3 sequences, about 60% seen once. RNA isolated from unsorted whole blood supplied the blood RNA, with germline DNA also extracted. Broader study findings: It was tumor-adjacent and tumor-blood pairs that overlapped less than tumor region pairs did.

Sequenced input: peripheral blood. The chain combines TRBV21-1 with TRBJ2-1; the table's D call TRBD2 went unverified against the DNA. TRBV21-1 is a pseudogene. The origin of this receptor is a middle-aged man with primary liver carcinoma and hepatitis B virus infection. CDR3 coding DNA: TGTGTACCGCGGCTAGCGGGAGAGAATGAGCAGTCCTTC. It codes for CVPRLAGENEQSF.